Following are 32 T cell receptor beta chains from one sample sequenced in a study of blood T cell repertoires in COVID-19. This table comes from immunoSEQ multiplex PCR, and its TCRdb copy is limited to in-frame clones, with some not included. Among fewer than 350,000 clones listed, 88% were seen once. The sample taken for sequencing was PBMCs or T cells enriched from blood (not recorded which). These receptor sequences come from a woman aged 30 to 39 who had been exposed to COVID-19.

The chain links TRBV24-1 to TRBJ1-5; the D is unclear. The V and J ends lost 0 bases and 3 bases respectively, with 11 bases between them. The germline V gene has CDR1 KGHDR and CDR2 SFDVKD. The CDR3 spans 16 residues. CDR3 coding DNA: TGTGCCACCAGTGATTTGAAAGGCGGTCCCAATCAGCCCCAGCATTTT. This translates into CATSDLKGGPNQPQHF.

This chain links TRBV29-1 with TRBJ2-7, with 8 nucleotides matching TRBD1. CDR1 SQVTM and CDR2 ANQGSEA come from the germline V gene. V dropped 5 bases and J dropped 2; count of bases not matched to a gene: 2. The CDR3 runs 12 residues. CDR3 region: CSVRTGPYEQYF. The CDR3 DNA reads as TGCAGCGTTAGGACAGGGCCCTACGAGCAGTACTTC.

The CDR3 DNA sequence: TGTGCCACCATGCGGGGACGGGGGACAGATACGCAGTATTTT. Encoded protein: CATMRGRGTDTQYF. The genes are TRBV15 and TRBJ2-3; a possible D gene is TRBD2 (6 bases). CDR1 is LNHNV and CDR2 is YYDKDF in the germline V gene (reference sequence). Trimming took off 7 bases at V and 3 bases at J, with 14 bases between the two ends. This CDR3 is built from 14 residues.

A note on this clone: Additional DNA sequences in this sample encode the identical CDR3. The V and J genes are TRBV24-1 and TRBJ1-5; D is uncertain. The CDR3 contains 12 residues. V lost 4 bases and J 5 bases, leaving 5 bases between the germline ends. Germline loops: CDR1 KGHDR, CDR2 SFDVKD. CDR3 residues: CATSDPDQPQHF. CDR3 nucleotide sequence: TGTGCCACCAGTGACCCCGATCAGCCCCAGCATTTT.

The chain has TRBV4-2 and TRBJ2-7, with TRBD2 matching 10 bases. Germline values: CDR1 LGHNA, CDR2 YNFKEQ. The CDR3 loop spans 16 amino acids. J lost 4 bases, V lost 6 bases, and 12 bases had no gene match. Written as DNA, the CDR3 is TGTGCCAGCAGTCAACAGGGGGTAGCGGGAGGTTACGAGCAGTACTTC. This translates into CASSQQGVAGGYEQYF.

The chain links TRBV19 to TRBJ1-5, with 8 bases aligning to TRBD1. Germline V CDR1 and CDR2: LNHDA, SQIVND (reference sequence). The V segment lost 5 bases and the J segment 6 bases; nucleotides outside the gene matches: 9. The CDR3 runs to 15 residues. This CDR3 is CASSPQGGLGQPQHF. CDR3 coding DNA: TGTGCCAGTAGTCCACAGGGGGGCCTGGGTCAGCCCCAGCATTTT.

The V gene is TRBV6-5, the J gene TRBJ2-5; TRBD2 might be the D (5 bases). The CDR3 covers 14 residues. With 6 bases removed from V and 5 bases from J, the gap between germline ends came to 16 bases. From germline, CDR1 is MNHEY and CDR2 SVGAGI. CDR3 nucleotide sequence: TGTGCCAGCAGGGACCGGGCACGAGGGGAGACCCAGTACTTC. It yields the protein CASRDRARGETQYF.

CDR3 loop: CASSYLPGQALNEQYF. As DNA, the CDR3 is TGTGCCAGCAGTTACTTACCGGGACAGGCGTTGAACGAGCAGTACTTC. The chain uses TRBV6-6 and TRBJ2-7; 8 bases are shared with TRBD1. The CDR3 runs to 16 residues. J lost 5 bases, V lost 1 base, and 10 bases had no gene match. Germline CDR1 reads MNHNY; CDR2 reads SVGAGI (reference sequence).

This chain joins TRBV12-3 or TRBV12-4 and TRBJ1-6; tentatively, D is TRBD1 (5 bases). The V and J ends lost 6 bases and 7 bases respectively, with 7 bases between them. This CDR3 comprises 12 residues. CDR3 DNA: TGTGCCAGCAGGGACAAAAATTCACCCCTCCACTTT. This sequence encodes CASRDKNSPLHF.

The chain has TRBV27 and TRBJ1-1; D is uncertain. V lost 3 bases to trimming and J lost 0 bases, with 14 bases between them. Germline CDR1 and CDR2: MNHEY and SMNVEV (reference sequence). This CDR3 region has 16 residues. CDR3 sequence (DNA): TGTGCCAGCAGTTTTCAAGGGTCGGGGATGAACACTGAAGCTTTCTTT. This codes for CASSFQGSGMNTEAFF.

The V gene is TRBV3-1 (or the pseudogene TRBV3-2), the J gene TRBJ2-5; TRBD2 matches at 11 bases. J lost 1 base, V lost 3 bases, and 4 bases had no gene match. CDR1 is LGHDT, CDR2 YNNKEL, per germline (reference sequence). This CDR3 comprises 16 residues. Here the CDR3 reads CASSQGLAELQETQYF. CDR3 nucleotide sequence: TGTGCCAGCAGCCAGGGACTAGCGGAACTCCAAGAGACCCAGTACTTC.

The chain recombines TRBV10-2 with TRBJ2-5, with 8 nucleotides matching TRBD1. The length of the CDR3 is 15 residues. V was pared by 2 bases and J by 5 bases, with 7 bases of the junction left unmatched. The germline V gene encodes CDR1 WSHSY and CDR2 SAAADI. CDR3 bases: TGCGCCAGCAGTGAGAACAGGGGGGTCGGCGAGACCCAGTACTTC. Its protein product is CASSENRGVGETQYF.

The chain links TRBV11-1 to TRBJ2-7; TRBD2 agrees at 10 bases. Germline trimming cut 4 bases from V and 0 bases from J; bases unmatched to any gene: 6. Germline V CDR1 and CDR2: SGHAT, FQDESV (reference sequence). The CDR3 contains 16 residues. The CDR3 region is CASSSRLAGNSYEQYF. The CDR3 DNA reads TGTGCCAGCAGCTCCCGACTAGCGGGTAACTCCTACGAGCAGTACTTC.

This clone was seen once. J is TRBJ2-2 and V is TRBV5-1; 7 bases are shared with TRBD1. Per the germline V gene, CDR1 is SGHRS and CDR2 is YFSETQ. V lost 5 bases to trimming and J lost 2 bases; unmatched junction nucleotides: 3. The CDR3 has 14 amino acids. The CDR3 loop reads CASRTGPNTGELFF. The CDR3 DNA sequence: TGCGCCAGCAGGACAGGGCCTAACACCGGGGAGCTGTTTTTT.

The V and J genes are TRBV9 and TRBJ1-5, with 11 nucleotides matching TRBD1. Germline V gene sequence: CDR1 SGDLS, CDR2 YYNGEE. CDR3 length: 15 amino acids. The V segment lost 5 bases and the J segment 7 bases; nucleotides outside the gene matches: 8. The CDR3 sequence is CASSSGQGGNQPQHF. The CDR3 DNA reads TGTGCCAGCAGTTCGGGACAGGGGGGAAACCAGCCCCAGCATTTT.

The V gene is TRBV7-9, the J gene TRBJ1-6; D perhaps matches TRBD1 (5 bases). Germline V gives CDR1 SEHNR, CDR2 FQNEAQ (reference sequence). The CDR3 is 14 residues long. The germline V and J ends were trimmed by 8 bases and 14 bases, with 22 bases remaining between them. The CDR3 loop is CASSLGSGKGALHF. In DNA form, the CDR3 reads TGTGCCAGCTCCCTCGGTTCAGGGAAAGGCGCCCTCCACTTT.

The chain carries TRBV10-3 and TRBJ1-1; 7 bases are a match to TRBD1. This CDR3 has 16 residues. The germline CDR1 and CDR2 sequences are ENHRY and SYGVKD. J lost 0 bases, V lost 5 bases, and 9 bases had no gene match. This chain's CDR3 is CAISKGAPTVNTEAFF. The CDR3 nucleotides read TGTGCCATCAGTAAGGGGGCCCCAACGGTGAACACTGAAGCTTTCTTT.

J is TRBJ2-7 and V is TRBV4-1; a weak D match, TRBD1 (5 bases). This CDR3 has 15 residues. The germline V gene encodes CDR1 MGHRA and CDR2 YSYEKL. V lost 6 bases and J lost 5, with 20 bases in between. The CDR3 here is CASSLGDSLWNEQYF. For the CDR3, the DNA is TGCGCCAGCAGTTTGGGCGACAGTCTTTGGAACGAGCAGTACTTC.

CDR3 sequence reads: CASSEQGMRGYTF. Here the CDR3 DNA reads TGCGCCAGCAGCGAACAGGGTATGAGGGGCTACACCTTC. This chain connects TRBV5-1 to TRBJ1-2; perhaps TRBD1 as D (6 bases). The CDR3 covers 13 residues. V lost 4 bases to trimming and J lost 8 bases, with 15 bases between them. Germline V CDR1 and CDR2: SGHRS, YFSETQ.

This clone turned up a few times. The rearrangement links TRBV28 to TRBJ2-5; TRBD2 agrees at 8 bases. The CDR3 length is 12 residues. Per germline, CDR1 MDHEN and CDR2 SYDVKM. Trimming at V came to 7 bases and at J to 6 bases, leaving 4 bases not matched to a gene. The CDR3 region is CASTTSVQTQYF. The DNA for the CDR3 is TGTGCCAGCACGACTAGCGTTCAGACCCAGTACTTC.

This clone was detected only once. The chain employs TRBV9 and TRBJ2-3; 7 nucleotides agree with TRBD1. Germline V gene lookup returns CDR1 SGDLS and CDR2 YYNGEE. Trimming at V came to 4 bases and at J to 4 bases, leaving 6 bases not matched to a gene. The CDR3 is 14 residues long. The CDR3 here is CASSIQGMADTQYF. In DNA, the CDR3 is TGTGCCAGCAGCATACAGGGGATGGCAGATACGCAGTATTTT.

The genes are TRBV25-1 and TRBJ2-5; D may be TRBD1 (6 bases). The CDR3 has 17 amino acids. Per germline, CDR1 MGHDK and CDR2 SYGVNS. The V end lost 0 bases, the J end lost 1 base, and 15 bases lay between the germline ends. CDR3 in DNA: TGTGCCAGCAGTGAATATCCCTTTGGACAGAGCCAAGAGACCCAGTACTTC. Amino acids: CASSEYPFGQSQETQYF.

The chain combines TRBV5-1 with TRBJ2-2; D is perhaps TRBD1 (6 bases). Germline V gene sequence: CDR1 SGHRS, CDR2 YFSETQ. The CDR3 extends over 14 amino acids. V lost 4 bases, J lost 1 base, and 8 bases lay in between. DNA for the CDR3: TGCGCCAGCAGCCCCAGGGGGAACACCGGGGAGCTGTTTTTT. Residues: CASSPRGNTGELFF.

This clone has just one count. This rearrangement joins TRBV18 to TRBJ1-3, with 10 bases that match TRBD1. The CDR3 runs 17 residues. J lost 0 bases, V lost 3 bases, and 5 bases had no gene match. The germline V gene has CDR1 KGHSH and CDR2 LQKENI. CDR3 coding DNA: TGTGCCAGCTCACCCAAGACAGGGGGCATCTCTGGAAACACCATATATTTT. Amino acid sequence: CASSPKTGGISGNTIYF.

The rearrangement uses TRBV4-2 and TRBJ2-2, with D maybe TRBD2 (5 bases). The CDR3 consists of 13 residues. Trimming removed 4 bases from V and 6 bases from J, with 9 bases in between. Germline V gene data show CDR1 as LGHNA and CDR2 as YNFKEQ. CDR3: CASSRQEAGELFF. The CDR3 bases are TGTGCCAGCAGCCGCCAGGAGGCCGGGGAGCTGTTTTTT.

The chain is built from TRBV5-4 and TRBJ2-2, with 10 nucleotides matching TRBD2. The CDR3 has 16 amino acids. The germline CDR1 and CDR2 sequences are SGHNT and YYREEE (reference sequence). The junction had 9 bases not matched to a gene; V was cut back by 4 bases and J by 6 bases. The CDR3 spells CASSGNSGRTAGELFF. The CDR3 region has the DNA TGTGCCAGCAGCGGGAATAGCGGGAGGACGGCCGGGGAGCTGTTTTTT.

The chain employs TRBV3-1 (or the pseudogene TRBV3-2) and TRBJ1-2, with no clear D. Trimming took off 0 bases at V and 4 bases at J, with 12 bases between the two ends. Germline V gene data show CDR1 as LGHDT and CDR2 as YNNKEL (reference sequence). The CDR3 loop spans 15 amino acids. The CDR3 is CASSQDGRAGYGYTF. The CDR3 region has the DNA TGTGCCAGCAGCCAAGATGGGAGGGCGGGCTATGGCTACACCTTC.

The V gene is TRBV19, the J gene TRBJ1-1; D unresolved. CDR1 LNHDA and CDR2 SQIVND come from the germline V gene (reference sequence). Between the trimmed V and J ends, which lost 5 bases and 4 bases, there was a span of 14 bases. CDR3 length: 14 residues. Written as DNA, the CDR3 is TGTGCCAGTAGTCCCTACGGGGTGACCACTGAAGCTTTCTTT. Residues: CASSPYGVTTEAFF.

V and J are TRBV7-9 and TRBJ1-4, with D unresolved. The CDR3 sequence is 11 residues long. CDR1 is SEHNR and CDR2 is FQNEAQ in the germline V gene (reference sequence). V was cut by 6 bases and J by 12 bases, with 11 bases left in between. The CDR3 DNA reads TGTGCCAGCAGATCAGAGGTAGAACTGTTTTTT. This encodes CASRSEVELFF.

The chain links TRBV28 to TRBJ2-7; D possibly corresponds to TRBD1 (6 bases). The CDR3 totals 14 residues. Per germline, CDR1 MDHEN and CDR2 SYDVKM. V lost 7 bases and J lost 2, with 15 bases in between. For the CDR3, the DNA is TGTGCCAGCAACACGGCAGGACAGCCCTACGAGCAGTACTTC. Translation: CASNTAGQPYEQYF. Drawing the rest from reference TRBV28 and TRBJ2-7, the complete variable domain is DVKVTQSSRYLVKRTGEKVFLECVQDMDHENMFWYRQDPGLGLRLIYFSYDVKMKEKGDIPEGYSVSREKKERFSLILESASTNQTSMYLCASNTAGQPYEQYFGPGTRLTVT.

This clone is a singleton in its sample. CDR3 sequence: CSVVTVSNQPQHF. The CDR3 DNA sequence: TGCAGCGTGGTGACAGTGAGCAATCAGCCCCAGCATTTT. This chain links TRBV29-1 with TRBJ1-5; perhaps TRBD1 as D (5 bases). Germline V gene sequence: CDR1 SQVTM, CDR2 ANQGSEA. V was shortened by 6 bases and J by 1 base, with 10 bases between the two germline ends. CDR3 length: 13 residues.

In regard to this clone: Other DNA sequences of this sample code for an identical CDR3. The V and J genes are TRBV10-2 and TRBJ1-5; D is unresolved. This CDR3 contains 12 residues. Germline CDR1 reads WSHSY; CDR2 reads SAAADI. V was trimmed by 3 bases and J by 3 bases, leaving 3 bases between them. DNA of the CDR3: TGCGCCAGCAGTGATAACAATCAGCCCCAGCATTTT. As protein: CASSDNNQPQHF.